This T cell receptor (beta chain) was sequenced for a study of cytomegalovirus exposure and HLA in healthy donors. Findings of the study overall: Accurate prediction of most subjects' HLA-A and HLA-B alleles from TCR beta sequences was reported.

A word on this clone: The antigen is unknown.

Trimming took 5 bases from V and 1 from J, leaving 12 bases between them. The CDR3 spans 14 residues. Looked up from germline, CDR1 is LNHDA and CDR2 is SQIVND (reference sequence). The PCR ran on 60 Vbeta and 13 Jbeta primers. Per the original data handling: Unique TCR beta chains totaled roughly 80 million in a later count, with roughly 11 million of them shared. The method was immunoSEQ multiplex PCR; TCRdb's version includes in-frame clones alone and lacks a portion of them. V, J and clone size were drawn from that table, and D and trimming were deduced from the DNA. Of more than 80,000 clones in the sample, 65% to 75% were seen once. Those who donated were healthy bone marrow donors.

The clonotype was recovered from a female donor in good health and CMV-seropositive. The chain employs TRBV19 and TRBJ2-7; possible D gene TRBD2, 5 bases. Sequenced material: PBMCs. The CDR3 spells CASSFGLGSYEQYF. The CDR3 DNA reads TGTGCCAGTAGTTTCGGACTGGGTTCCTACGAGCAGTACTTC. The full variable domain, rest sourced from reference TRBV19 and TRBJ2-7, is DGGITQSPKYLFRKEGQNVTLSCEQNLNHDAMYWYRQDPGQGLRLIYYSQIVNDFQKGDIAEGYSVSREKKESFPLTVTSAQKNPTAFYLCASSFGLGSYEQYFGPGTRLTVT.